A selection of T cell receptor beta chains follows, all from one sample in a study of blood T cell repertoires in COVID-19. The method was immunoSEQ multiplex PCR; TCRdb's version includes in-frame clones alone and lacks a portion of them. The table includes a few hundred thousand clones, around 87% detected once. Sequencing input: peripheral blood. The receptors shown here come from a woman between 40 and 55 years old with COVID-19, enrolled during active disease. CDR3s include the opening cysteine and the closing phenylalanine or tryptophan. The D gene is left open where the match is weak. The size field is filled for only some rows; it gives once, few, many or a size class.

DNA: TGTGCCAGCAGCTCTGGGGGACAGCGAACTCCTTTT
CDR3: CASSSGGQRTPF
size: .
D: TRBD1
V: TRBV11-2
J: TRBJ1-4

DNA: TGTGCCAGCAGTTTATCGGGGCAGGGTGGATTTTCCTACGAGCAGTACTTC
CDR3: CASSLSGQGGFSYEQYF
size: .
D: .
V: TRBV27
J: TRBJ2-7

DNA: TGTGCCAGCAGCTTAAACAGGGTGGAAGGCTACACCTTC
CDR3: CASSLNRVEGYTF
size: .
D: .
V: TRBV11-2
J: TRBJ1-2

DNA: TGTGCTAGCAGCCTTAGGGGGGGAGATACGCAGTATTTT
CDR3: CASSLRGGDTQYF
size: .
D: .
V: TRBV7-7
J: TRBJ2-3

DNA: TGCGCCAGCAGCCAAGATTGGGACAGGGTCCCTCCTGGCTACACCTTC
CDR3: CASSQDWDRVPPGYTF
size: .
D: TRBD1
V: TRBV4-3
J: TRBJ1-2

DNA: TGTGCCAGCAGCCAGGACAGGGCAAGCTACGAGCAGTACTTC
CDR3: CASSQDRASYEQYF
size: .
D: TRBD1
V: TRBV5-4
J: TRBJ2-7

DNA: TGTGCCAGCAGCCTACAGGGAAGGGGCTACAATGAGCAGTTCTTC
CDR3: CASSLQGRGYNEQFF
size: .
D: .
V: TRBV7-2
J: TRBJ2-1

DNA: TGTGCCAGTAGTATAGGAGGTAGCGGGGCCTACGAGCAGTACTTC
CDR3: CASSIGGSGAYEQYF
size: .
D: TRBD2
V: TRBV19
J: TRBJ2-7

DNA: TGTGCCAGTAGTATTCGGGGACAGAACACTGAAGCTTTCTTT
CDR3: CASSIRGQNTEAFF
size: few
D: .
V: TRBV19
J: TRBJ1-1

DNA: TGTGCCAGCAGCTCATGGGGGGGATACAATGAGCAGTTCTTC
CDR3: CASSSWGGYNEQFF
size: .
D: TRBD2
V: TRBV5-6
J: TRBJ2-1

DNA: TGTGCCAGCAGCCCCTCCTCAAGCACGTATGGCTACACCTTC
CDR3: CASSPSSSTYGYTF
size: .
D: .
V: TRBV5-4
J: TRBJ1-2

DNA: TGTGCCAGCAGTCCCCGGGGACAGGCGAATTCACCCCTCCACTTT
CDR3: CASSPRGQANSPLHF
size: .
D: TRBD1
V: TRBV28
J: TRBJ1-6

DNA: TGTGCCAGCAGCTCCCTCTTAGCGGGTGCCGGGGAGCTGTTTTTT
CDR3: CASSSLLAGAGELFF
size: .
D: TRBD2
V: TRBV28
J: TRBJ2-2

DNA: TGCAGCGTTTCAGTCAATAACTATGGCTACACCTTC
CDR3: CSVSVNNYGYTF
size: .
D: .
V: TRBV29-1
J: TRBJ1-2